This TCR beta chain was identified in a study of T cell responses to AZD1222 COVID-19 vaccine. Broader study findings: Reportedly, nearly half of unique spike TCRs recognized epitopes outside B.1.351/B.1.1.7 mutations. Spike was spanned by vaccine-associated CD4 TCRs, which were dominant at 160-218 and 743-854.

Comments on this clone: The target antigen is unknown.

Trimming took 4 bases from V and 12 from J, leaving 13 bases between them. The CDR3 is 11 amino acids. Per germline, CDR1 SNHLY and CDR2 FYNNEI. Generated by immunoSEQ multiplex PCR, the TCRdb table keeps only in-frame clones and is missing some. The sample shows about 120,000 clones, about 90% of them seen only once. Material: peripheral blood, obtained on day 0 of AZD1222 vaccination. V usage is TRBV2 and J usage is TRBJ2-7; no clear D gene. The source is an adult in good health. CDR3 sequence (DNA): TGTGCCAGCAGTGTGGGCAATCGACCGTACTTC. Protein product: CASSVGNRPYF.